This T cell receptor beta chain was captured in a study of blood T cell repertoires in COVID-19. Background on the study: Whether acute or convalescent, the COVID-19 samples came from the United States, Italy and Spain. From T cells, B-cell-depleted T cells, or PBMCs came the material, which was cDNA or gDNA.

The germline V gene encodes CDR1 LGHDT and CDR2 YNNKEL (reference sequence). Losses at the gene ends were 0 bases for V and 5 bases for J; bases not matched to a gene: 5. The CDR3 has 15 residues. Some clones are missing from TCRdb's copy, which holds only in-frame ones; the method was immunoSEQ multiplex PCR. The repertoire has about 34,000 clones, approximately 78% of them found once; the top ten carry about 7.9%. J is TRBJ2-3 and V is TRBV3-1 (or the pseudogene TRBV3-2), with 7 bases identical to TRBD2. The TCR was taken from a woman aged 55-70 years with acute or convalescent COVID-19. Sequenced: peripheral blood. The DNA for the CDR3 is TGTGCCAGCAGCCAAGATCTCGCGGGGGAAGATACGCAGTATTTT. This sequence encodes CASSQDLAGEDTQYF.